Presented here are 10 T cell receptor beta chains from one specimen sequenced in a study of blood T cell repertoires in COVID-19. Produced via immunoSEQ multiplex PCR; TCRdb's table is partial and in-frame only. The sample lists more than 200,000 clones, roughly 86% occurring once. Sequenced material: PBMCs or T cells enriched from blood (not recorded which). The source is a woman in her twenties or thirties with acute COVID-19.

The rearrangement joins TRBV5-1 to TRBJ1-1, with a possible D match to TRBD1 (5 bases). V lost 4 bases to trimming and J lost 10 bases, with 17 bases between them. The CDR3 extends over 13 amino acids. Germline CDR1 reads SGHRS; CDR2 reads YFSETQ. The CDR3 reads CASSPLGHGTAFF. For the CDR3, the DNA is TGCGCCAGCAGCCCCCTGGGGCACGGTACAGCTTTCTTT.

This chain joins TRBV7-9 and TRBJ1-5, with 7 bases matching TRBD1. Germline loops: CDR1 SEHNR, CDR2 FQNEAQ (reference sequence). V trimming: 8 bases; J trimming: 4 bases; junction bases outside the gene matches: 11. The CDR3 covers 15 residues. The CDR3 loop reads CASGSEGGFNQPQHF. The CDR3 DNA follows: TGTGCCAGCGGTTCCGAAGGGGGCTTTAATCAGCCCCAGCATTTT.

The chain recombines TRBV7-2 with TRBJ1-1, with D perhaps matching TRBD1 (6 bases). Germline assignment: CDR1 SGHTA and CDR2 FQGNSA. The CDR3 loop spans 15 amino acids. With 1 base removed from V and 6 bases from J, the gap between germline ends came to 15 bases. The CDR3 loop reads CASSLGQVRGAEAFF. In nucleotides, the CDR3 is TGTGCCAGCAGCTTAGGACAGGTCAGGGGAGCTGAAGCTTTCTTT.

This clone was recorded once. CDR3 nucleotide sequence: TGTGCCTGGAGTGTACCAGGGAAAAGCAATCAGCCCCAGCATTTT. Protein: CAWSVPGKSNQPQHF. This chain uses TRBV30 with TRBJ1-5, with TRBD1 as a possible D gene (5 bases). The germline V and J ends were trimmed by 0 bases and 1 base, with 10 bases remaining between them. This CDR3 has 15 amino acids. CDR1 is GTSNPN and CDR2 is SVGIG in the germline V gene (reference sequence).

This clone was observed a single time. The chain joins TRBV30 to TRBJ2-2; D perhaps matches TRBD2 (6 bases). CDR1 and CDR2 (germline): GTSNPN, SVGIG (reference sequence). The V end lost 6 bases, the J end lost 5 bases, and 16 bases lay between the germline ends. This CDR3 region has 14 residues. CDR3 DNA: TGTGCCTGTAAGACCCCCCGGGGGACCGGGGAGCTGTTTTTT. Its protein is CACKTPRGTGELFF.

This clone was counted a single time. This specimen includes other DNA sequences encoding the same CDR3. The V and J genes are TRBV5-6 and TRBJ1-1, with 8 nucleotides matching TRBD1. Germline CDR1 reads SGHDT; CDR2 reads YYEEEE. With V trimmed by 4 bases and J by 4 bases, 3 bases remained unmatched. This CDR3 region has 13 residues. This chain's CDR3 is CASSPGQGTEAFF. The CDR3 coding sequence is TGTGCCAGCAGCCCCGGACAGGGCACTGAAGCTTTCTTT.

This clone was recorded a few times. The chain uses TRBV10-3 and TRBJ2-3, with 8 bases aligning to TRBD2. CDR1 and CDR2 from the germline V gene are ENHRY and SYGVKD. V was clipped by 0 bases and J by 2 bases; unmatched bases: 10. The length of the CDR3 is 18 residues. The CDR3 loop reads CAISESQGGGPLTDTQYF. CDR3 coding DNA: TGTGCCATCAGTGAGTCTCAGGGCGGGGGGCCCCTCACAGATACGCAGTATTTT.

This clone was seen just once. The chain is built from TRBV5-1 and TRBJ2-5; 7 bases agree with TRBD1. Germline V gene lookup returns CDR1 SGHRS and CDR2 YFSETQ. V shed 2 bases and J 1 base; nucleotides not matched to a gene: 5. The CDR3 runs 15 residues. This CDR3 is CASSLRQGLQETQYF. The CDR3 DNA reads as TGCGCCAGCAGCTTACGACAGGGCCTCCAAGAGACCCAGTACTTC.

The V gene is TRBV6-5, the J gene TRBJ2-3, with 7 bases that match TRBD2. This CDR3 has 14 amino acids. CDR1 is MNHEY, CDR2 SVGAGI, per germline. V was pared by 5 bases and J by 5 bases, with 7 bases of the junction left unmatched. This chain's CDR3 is CASSITPGGDTQYF. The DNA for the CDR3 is TGTGCCAGCAGTATAACACCGGGAGGAGATACGCAGTATTTT.

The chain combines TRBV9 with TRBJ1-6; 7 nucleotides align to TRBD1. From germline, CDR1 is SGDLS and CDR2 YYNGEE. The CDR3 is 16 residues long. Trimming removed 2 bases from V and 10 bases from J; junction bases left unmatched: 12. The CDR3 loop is CASSVNRDSLASPLHF. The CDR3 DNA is TGTGCCAGCAGCGTCAACCGGGACAGTCTTGCCTCACCCCTCCACTTT.